What follows are 27 T cell receptor beta chains derived from one specimen sequenced in a study of spatial heterogeneity in lung cancer. TCRdb re-called the 5' RACE reads with MiXCR, one entry per CDR3 protein. The sample lists under 150,000 distinct CDR3 sequences, 10% to 15% seen once, with approximately 17% in the top ten. Time point specified: blood at routine non-recurrence follow-up after resection. Extraction of whole RNA from tumor, nontumor lung or frozen PBMC preceded unsorted sequencing. The specimen comprised PBMCs, sampled at follow-up. The receptors were gathered from a male donor with early-stage non-small cell lung cancer.

In its sample, this clonotype was seen a few times. V and J are TRBV6-5 and TRBJ2-7, with 10 bases fitting TRBD1. The CDR3 spans 16 residues. J lost 4 bases, V lost 4 bases, and 10 bases had no gene match. The germline CDR1 and CDR2 sequences are MNHEY and SVGAGI. DNA for the CDR3: TGTGCCAGCAGTTGGGGACAGGGGCGAAATACTTACGAGCAGTACTTC. Its protein product is CASSWGQGRNTYEQYF.

This clonotype was observed many times. The chain has TRBV4-3 and TRBJ2-2; D is possibly TRBD1 or TRBD2 (5 bases each). With 4 bases removed from V and 2 bases from J, the gap between germline ends came to 14 bases. The CDR3 spans 16 residues. Per the germline V gene, CDR1 is LGHNA and CDR2 is YSLEER. The CDR3 here is CASSPYGTDNTGELFF. The DNA for the CDR3 is TGCGCCAGCAGCCCGTATGGGACCGACAACACCGGGGAGCTGTTTTTT.

This clonotype showed up just a few times. The CDR3 DNA reads as TGTGCCAGCAGCTTAGTAAGGGGATACACGCGAGACACCGGGGAGCTGTTTTTT. Translating gives CASSLVRGYTRDTGELFF. The gene calls are TRBV7-8 and TRBJ2-2; tentatively, D is TRBD1 (5 bases). The V gene lost 1 base and the J gene lost 3 bases, with 18 bases spanning the gap. Germline V CDR1 and CDR2: SGHVS, FQNEAQ. This CDR3 comprises 18 residues.

This clonotype occurred many times. The rearrangement joins TRBV7-9 to TRBJ2-6; D is unclear. The CDR3 totals 16 residues. The germline V and J ends were trimmed by 4 bases and 2 bases, with 12 bases remaining between them. Per germline, CDR1 SEHNR and CDR2 FQNEAQ (reference sequence). The CDR3 DNA reads TGTGCCAGCAGCTCGGATGGGTGGGCTGGGGCCAACGTCCTGACTTTC. It yields the protein CASSSDGWAGANVLTF.

This clonotype came up many times. The chain couples TRBV20-1 to TRBJ1-5; tentatively, D is TRBD1 (5 bases). V was cut by 3 bases and J by 6 bases, with 15 bases left in between. The CDR3 has 14 amino acids. Germline V lookup: CDR1 DFQATT, CDR2 SNEGSKA (reference sequence). In nucleotides, the CDR3 is TGCAGTGCTAGGAAGGGGAACCAGGGTCAGCCCCAGCATTTT. It is translated as CSARKGNQGQPQHF.

This chain links TRBV5-1 with TRBJ2-1; weak D call: TRBD2 (5 bases). The CDR3 is made up of 12 amino acids. Germline-derived CDR1 and CDR2 are SGHRS and YFSETQ. V was trimmed by 6 bases and J by 7 bases, leaving 11 bases between them. CDR3 sequence: CASTTTRNEQFF. DNA for the CDR3: TGCGCCAGCACAACCACTAGGAATGAGCAGTTCTTC. The full variable domain, completed using reference TRBV5-1 and TRBJ2-1, is KAGVTQTPRYLIKTRGQQVTLSCSPISGHRSVSWYQQTPGQGLQFLFEYFSETQRNKGNFPGRFSGRQFSNSRSEMNVSTLELGDSALYLCASTTTRNEQFFGPGTRLTVL.

This clonotype was counted at least ten times. The chain has TRBV10-3 and TRBJ2-7; TRBD1 agrees at 10 bases. V shed 3 bases, J shed 5 bases, and the junction held 7 bases outside the gene matches. Germline loops: CDR1 ENHRY, CDR2 SYGVKD. The CDR3 contains 15 residues. The CDR3 bases are TGTGCCATCAGTGAAACGGACAGGGGGAACCACGAGCAGTACTTC. Amino acid sequence: CAISETDRGNHEQYF.

This sequence joins TRBV2 and TRBJ1-5; D perhaps matches TRBD1 (6 bases). CDR1 is SNHLY and CDR2 is FYNNEI in the germline V gene. The CDR3 length is 17 residues. V was clipped by 5 bases and J by 0 bases, with 17 bases between them. DNA of the CDR3: TGTGCCAGCAGTCCCCTCAAGCGGACAGATAGCAATCAGCCCCAGCATTTT. This gives the protein CASSPLKRTDSNQPQHF.

Only a few counts were recorded for this clonotype. The rearrangement joins TRBV28 to TRBJ1-5; TRBD1 might be the D (5 bases). V lost 6 bases, J lost 0 bases, and 12 bases lay in between. The CDR3 has 15 amino acids. Germline V gene lookup returns CDR1 MDHEN and CDR2 SYDVKM. The DNA of the CDR3 is TGTGCCAGCAGCTTGGGGCAGCCTAGCAATCAGCCCCAGCATTTT. Its protein is CASSLGQPSNQPQHF.

This clonotype occurred many times. The J gene is TRBJ2-1, the V gene TRBV5-4; D is perhaps TRBD1 (7 bases). Germline lookup yields CDR1 SGHNT and CDR2 YYREEE (reference sequence). This CDR3 comprises 16 residues. With 5 bases removed from V and 3 bases from J, the gap between germline ends came to 18 bases. CDR3 sequence reads: CASSFFYRGGYNEQFF. As DNA, the CDR3 is TGTGCCAGCAGTTTCTTCTACAGGGGAGGCTACAATGAGCAGTTCTTC.

This chain uses TRBV20-1 with TRBJ1-1; D is uncertain. The CDR3 is made up of 11 amino acids. Trimming removed 2 bases at V and 6 bases at J, with 7 bases between. The germline V gene has CDR1 DFQATT and CDR2 SNEGSKA (reference sequence). The CDR3 loop is CSARIHAEAFF. The CDR3 DNA sequence: TGCAGTGCTAGAATACACGCTGAAGCTTTCTTT.

This clonotype was seen a few times. The rearrangement uses TRBV6-5 and TRBJ1-2; D may be TRBD1 (6 bases). Trimming pared 2 bases from V and 4 bases from J, leaving 14 bases between. Germline CDR1 is MNHEY and CDR2 is SVGAGI. The CDR3 length is 15 residues. The CDR3 DNA sequence: TGTGCCAGCAGTTACGGGGGGGGCAGCAGCTATGGCTACACCTTC. As protein: CASSYGGGSSYGYTF.

J is TRBJ2-2 and V is TRBV20-1; 8 bases match TRBD2. This CDR3 comprises 14 residues. The germline gives CDR1 DFQATT, CDR2 SNEGSKA (reference sequence). The V segment lost 2 bases and the J segment 1 base; nucleotides outside the gene matches: 0. For the CDR3, the DNA is TGCAGTGCTAGACTAGCGGGGAACACCGGGGAGCTGTTTTTT. Residues: CSARLAGNTGELFF.

This clonotype was seen a few times. The V call is TRBV10-3, the J call TRBJ2-7; 10 positions agree with TRBD2. J was trimmed by 2 bases and V by 1 base; bases with no gene match: 2. Looked up from germline, CDR1 is ENHRY and CDR2 is SYGVKD. The CDR3 consists of 15 residues. This chain's CDR3 is CAISELAGGPYEQYF. The CDR3 DNA reads as TGTGCCATCAGTGAGTTAGCGGGGGGCCCCTACGAGCAGTACTTC.

This clonotype showed up many times. This sequence joins TRBV6-6 and TRBJ2-1; 13 bases agree with TRBD2. The CDR3 totals 17 residues. Looked up from germline, CDR1 is MNHNY and CDR2 is SVGAGI (reference sequence). V was pared by 6 bases and J by 0 bases, with 5 bases of the junction left unmatched. The CDR3 protein is CASRGTSGTRSYNEQFF. The CDR3 DNA reads as TGTGCCAGCAGAGGGACTAGCGGGACTCGCTCCTACAATGAGCAGTTCTTC.

This clonotype appeared many times. CDR3 amino acids: CASSPTSGDGTQYF. The DNA for the CDR3 is TGCGCCAGCAGCCCAACAAGTGGGGACGGGACCCAGTACTTC. The chain couples TRBV5-1 to TRBJ2-5; D is tentatively TRBD1 or TRBD2 (5 bases each). V lost 4 bases, J lost 7 bases, and 17 bases lay in between. Germline assignment: CDR1 SGHRS and CDR2 YFSETQ. The CDR3 length is 14 residues.

V usage is TRBV28 and J usage is TRBJ1-1, with D possibly being TRBD1 (6 bases). The CDR3 has 14 residues. V lost 6 bases, J lost 8 bases, and 19 bases lay in between. Germline V gene data show CDR1 as MDHEN and CDR2 as SYDVKM. The CDR3 loop reads CASSFGGPTREAFF. CDR3 in DNA: TGTGCCAGCAGCTTCGGGGGGCCCACCCGAGAAGCTTTCTTT.

In this sample, this clonotype turned up many times. The genes are TRBV28 and TRBJ2-7, with a weak D call TRBD1 (6 bases). The germline V and J ends were trimmed by 5 bases and 0 bases, with 14 bases remaining between them. CDR3 length: 15 residues. CDR1 is MDHEN and CDR2 is SYDVKM in the germline V gene. The CDR3 DNA sequence: TGTGCCAGCAGTCCGACAGGTATTGTCTCCTACGAGCAGTACTTC. Amino acids: CASSPTGIVSYEQYF.

This clonotype appeared a few times. J is TRBJ1-4 and V is TRBV4-3; D is perhaps TRBD1 (5 bases). The length of the CDR3 is 14 residues. Trimming took 3 bases from V and 8 from J, leaving 13 bases between them. Germline V CDR1 and CDR2: LGHNA, YSLEER. The CDR3 bases are TGCGCCAGCAGCCACAGGGCAGTCGGAGAAAAACTGTTTTTT. It specifies CASSHRAVGEKLFF.

This sequence joins TRBV19 and TRBJ2-1, with a weak D call TRBD2 (5 bases). The V gene's germline CDR1 is LNHDA and CDR2 SQIVND (reference sequence). Trimming took off 8 bases at V and 7 bases at J, with 21 bases between the two ends. There are 15 residues in the CDR3. This chain's CDR3 is CASSGLALSRNEQFF. The CDR3 DNA reads TGTGCCAGTTCCGGTTTAGCGCTGTCTCGGAATGAGCAGTTCTTC.

This clonotype has a handful of counts. The chain recombines TRBV7-9 with TRBJ2-7; unclear D gene. V shed 4 bases and J shed 3 bases, with 4 bases lying between them. From germline, CDR1 is SEHNR and CDR2 FQNEAQ (reference sequence). This CDR3 contains 11 residues. The DNA of the CDR3 is TGTGCCAGCAGCTCCTTCTACGAGCAGTACTTC. It yields the protein CASSSFYEQYF.

The CDR3 sequence: CASSQETGQGQETQYF. CDR3 nucleotide sequence: TGTGCCAGCAGCCAAGAAACGGGACAGGGGCAAGAGACCCAGTACTTC. The J gene is TRBJ2-5, the V gene TRBV4-2, with TRBD1 matching over 10 bases. CDR1 is LGHNA and CDR2 is YNFKEQ in the germline V gene. The trim removed 0 bases at V and 2 bases at J, leaving 3 bases unmatched. The CDR3 has 16 residues.

This clonotype was seen many times. This chain uses TRBV10-3 with TRBJ1-2; 9 bases match TRBD1. This CDR3 region has 16 residues. V lost 4 bases and J lost 4; bases outside the gene matches: 10. The germline V gene encodes CDR1 ENHRY and CDR2 SYGVKD. This CDR3 is CAISVRDRDFGYGYTF. CDR3 nucleotides: TGTGCCATCAGTGTTCGGGACAGGGATTTCGGCTATGGCTACACCTTC.

This sequence joins TRBV7-2 and TRBJ2-3; possible D gene TRBD2, 6 bases. Germline V gene sequence: CDR1 SGHTA, CDR2 FQGNSA. V was trimmed by 0 bases and J by 1 base, leaving 17 bases between them. The CDR3 loop spans 18 amino acids. As DNA, the CDR3 is TGTGCCAGCAGCTTAGCGCGGGACTCCTTTGGGGGCACAGATACGCAGTATTTT. Its translation: CASSLARDSFGGTDTQYF. The variable domain in full, completed from reference TRBV7-2 and TRBJ2-3, reads GAGVSQSPSNKVTEKGKDVELRCDPISGHTALYWYRQSLGQGLEFLIYFQGNSAPDKSGLPSDRFSAERTGGSVSTLTIQRTQQEDSAVYLCASSLARDSFGGTDTQYFGPGTRLTVL.

The chain uses TRBV18 and TRBJ2-7, with 9 bases fitting TRBD1. Trimming cost V 3 bases and J 3 bases; bases outside gene matches: 3. This CDR3 spans 14 amino acids. Germline CDR1 reads KGHSH; CDR2 reads LQKENI. CDR3 in DNA: TGTGCCAGCTCACCCGACAGGGGGAGCTACGAGCAGTACTTC. Translating it yields CASSPDRGSYEQYF.

In its sample, this clonotype was seen a few times. This chain uses TRBV6-1 with TRBJ1-5; TRBD1 might be the D (5 bases). Trimming shortened V by 2 bases and J by 2 bases, and 13 bases separated the two germline ends. The CDR3 runs 16 residues. Germline-derived CDR1 and CDR2 are MNHNS and SASEGT. Here the CDR3 DNA reads TGTGCCAGCAGTGAATCGGGGCTGTGGGGCAATCAGCCCCAGCATTTT. As protein: CASSESGLWGNQPQHF.

The CDR3 region is CASSEPGFSLNTEAFF. CDR3 in DNA: TGTGCCAGCAGTGAACCAGGGTTCTCGCTGAACACTGAAGCTTTCTTT. The gene calls are TRBV7-9 and TRBJ1-1, with D perhaps TRBD1 (5 bases). The V gene's germline CDR1 is SEHNR and CDR2 FQNEAQ (reference sequence). With 6 bases removed from V and 0 bases from J, the gap between germline ends came to 17 bases. There are 16 residues in the CDR3.